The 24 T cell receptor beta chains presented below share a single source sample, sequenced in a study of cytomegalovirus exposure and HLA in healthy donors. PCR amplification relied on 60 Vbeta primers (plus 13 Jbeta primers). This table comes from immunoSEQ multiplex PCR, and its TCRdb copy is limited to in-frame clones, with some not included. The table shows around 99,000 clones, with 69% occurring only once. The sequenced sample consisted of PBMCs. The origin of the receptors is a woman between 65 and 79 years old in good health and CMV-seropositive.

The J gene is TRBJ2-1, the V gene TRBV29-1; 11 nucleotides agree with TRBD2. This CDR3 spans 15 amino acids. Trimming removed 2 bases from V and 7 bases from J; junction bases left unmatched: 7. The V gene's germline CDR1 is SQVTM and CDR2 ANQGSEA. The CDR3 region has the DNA TGCAGCGTTGAAATGGTAGCGGGGGGGCTTAATGAGCAGTTCTTC. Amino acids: CSVEMVAGGLNEQFF.

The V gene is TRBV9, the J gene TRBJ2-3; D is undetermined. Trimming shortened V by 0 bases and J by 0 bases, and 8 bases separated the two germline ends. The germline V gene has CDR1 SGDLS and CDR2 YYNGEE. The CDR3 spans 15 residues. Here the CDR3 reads CASSVAPASTDTQYF. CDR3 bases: TGTGCCAGCAGCGTAGCTCCAGCGAGCACAGATACGCAGTATTTT.

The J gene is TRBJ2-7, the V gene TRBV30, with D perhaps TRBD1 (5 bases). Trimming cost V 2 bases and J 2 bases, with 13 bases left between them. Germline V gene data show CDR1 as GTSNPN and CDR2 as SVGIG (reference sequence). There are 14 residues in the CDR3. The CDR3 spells CAWSRAGNPYEQYF. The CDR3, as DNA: TGTGCCTGGAGTAGGGCAGGGAATCCCTACGAGCAGTACTTC.

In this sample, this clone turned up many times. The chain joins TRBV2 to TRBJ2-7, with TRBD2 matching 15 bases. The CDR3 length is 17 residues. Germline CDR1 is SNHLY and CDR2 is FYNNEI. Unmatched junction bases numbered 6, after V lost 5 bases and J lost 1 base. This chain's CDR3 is CASSSGLAGGQSYEQYF. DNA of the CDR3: TGTGCCAGCAGTTCAGGACTAGCGGGGGGGCAGTCCTACGAGCAGTACTTC.

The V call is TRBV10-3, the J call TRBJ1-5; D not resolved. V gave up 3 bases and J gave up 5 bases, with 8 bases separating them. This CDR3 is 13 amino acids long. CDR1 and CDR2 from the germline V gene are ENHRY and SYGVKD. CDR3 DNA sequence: TGTGCCATCAGTGACGGGGTCGATCAGCCCCAGCATTTT. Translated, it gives CAISDGVDQPQHF.

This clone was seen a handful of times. The CDR3 is CASSPGQGYVSYNSPLHF. The DNA of the CDR3 is TGTGCCAGCAGCCCGGGACAGGGTTACGTTTCCTATAATTCACCCCTCCACTTT. The J gene is TRBJ1-6, the V gene TRBV7-2; 9 nucleotides match TRBD1. V was pared by 5 bases and J by 1 base, with 9 bases of the junction left unmatched. The CDR3 loop spans 18 amino acids. Germline V gene data show CDR1 as SGHTA and CDR2 as FQGNSA.

This CDR3 reads CASNTQIEAFF. CDR3 DNA: TGTGCCAGCAATACACAGATTGAAGCTTTCTTT. This chain uses TRBV7-6 with TRBJ1-1, with D hard to call. V was cut by 7 bases and J by 7 bases, with 10 bases left in between. The CDR3 totals 11 residues. Germline CDR1 and CDR2: SGHVS and FNYEAQ.

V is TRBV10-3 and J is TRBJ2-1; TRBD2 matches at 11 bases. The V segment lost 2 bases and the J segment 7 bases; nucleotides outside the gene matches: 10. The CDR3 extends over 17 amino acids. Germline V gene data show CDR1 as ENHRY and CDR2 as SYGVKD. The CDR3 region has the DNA TGTGCCATCAGTGAGAGCGTCGGTAGCGGGGGGGTTAATGAGCAGTTCTTC. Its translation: CAISESVGSGGVNEQFF.

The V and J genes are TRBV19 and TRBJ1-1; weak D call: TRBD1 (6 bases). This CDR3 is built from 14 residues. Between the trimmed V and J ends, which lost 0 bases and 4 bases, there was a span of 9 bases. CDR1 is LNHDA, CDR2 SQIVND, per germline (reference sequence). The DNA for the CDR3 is TGTGCCAGTAGTATAGAGGGGGCAAGCACTGAAGCTTTCTTT. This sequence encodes CASSIEGASTEAFF.

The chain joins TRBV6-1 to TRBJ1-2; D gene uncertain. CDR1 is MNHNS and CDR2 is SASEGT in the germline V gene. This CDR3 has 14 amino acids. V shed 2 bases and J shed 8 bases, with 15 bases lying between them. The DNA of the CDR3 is TGTGCCAGCAGTGAACAGCATTCCGGGGTGGGCTACACCTTC. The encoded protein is CASSEQHSGVGYTF.

The CDR3 bases are TGCAGCGTTGGGTCTCAGGGGTACGAGCAGTACTTC. It codes for CSVGSQGYEQYF. The chain links TRBV29-1 to TRBJ2-7, with a possible D match to TRBD1 (6 bases). CDR1 SQVTM and CDR2 ANQGSEA come from the germline V gene. The CDR3 extends over 12 amino acids. Trimming pared 4 bases from V and 4 bases from J, leaving 11 bases between.

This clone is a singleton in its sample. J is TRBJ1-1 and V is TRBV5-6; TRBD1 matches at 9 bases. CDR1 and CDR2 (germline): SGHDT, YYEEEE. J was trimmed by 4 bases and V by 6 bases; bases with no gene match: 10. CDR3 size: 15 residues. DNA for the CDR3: TGTGCCAGCATCTACAGGGGGCGAGTGGTCACTGAAGCTTTCTTT. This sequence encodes CASIYRGRVVTEAFF.

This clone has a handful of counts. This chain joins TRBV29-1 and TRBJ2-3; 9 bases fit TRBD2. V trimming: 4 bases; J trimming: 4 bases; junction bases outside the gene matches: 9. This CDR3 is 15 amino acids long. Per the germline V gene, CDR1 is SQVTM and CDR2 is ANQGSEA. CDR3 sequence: CSVVASGGLPDTQYF. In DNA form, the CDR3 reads TGCAGCGTTGTGGCCAGCGGGGGGCTCCCAGATACGCAGTATTTT.

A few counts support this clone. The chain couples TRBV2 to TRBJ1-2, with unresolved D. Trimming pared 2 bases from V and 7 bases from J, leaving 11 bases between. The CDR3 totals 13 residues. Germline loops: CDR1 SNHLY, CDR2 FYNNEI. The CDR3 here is CASSELGRVGYTF. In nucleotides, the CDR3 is TGTGCCAGCAGTGAATTAGGGCGGGTTGGCTACACCTTC.

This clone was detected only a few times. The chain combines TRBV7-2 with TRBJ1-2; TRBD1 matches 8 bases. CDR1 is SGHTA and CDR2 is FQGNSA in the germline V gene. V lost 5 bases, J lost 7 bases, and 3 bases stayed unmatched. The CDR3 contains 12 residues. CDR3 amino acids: CASSRDRFGYTF. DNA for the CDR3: TGTGCCAGCAGCCGGGACAGGTTTGGCTACACCTTC.

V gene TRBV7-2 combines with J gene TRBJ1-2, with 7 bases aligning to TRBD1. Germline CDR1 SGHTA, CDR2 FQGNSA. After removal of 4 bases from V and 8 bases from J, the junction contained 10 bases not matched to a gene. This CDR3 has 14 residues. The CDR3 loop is CASSSDVDRSGYTF. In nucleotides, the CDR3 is TGTGCCAGCAGCTCCGACGTGGACAGGAGCGGCTACACCTTC.

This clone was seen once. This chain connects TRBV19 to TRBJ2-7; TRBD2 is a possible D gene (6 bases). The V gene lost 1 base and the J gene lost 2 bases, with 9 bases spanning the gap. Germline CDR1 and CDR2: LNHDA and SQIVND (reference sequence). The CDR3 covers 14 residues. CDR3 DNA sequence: TGTGCCAGTAGTATAGGCGGGGAACCCTACGAGCAGTACTTC. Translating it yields CASSIGGEPYEQYF.

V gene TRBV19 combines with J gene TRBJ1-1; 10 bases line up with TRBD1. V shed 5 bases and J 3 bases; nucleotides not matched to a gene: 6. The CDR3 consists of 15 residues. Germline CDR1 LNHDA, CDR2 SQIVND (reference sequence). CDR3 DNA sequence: TGTGCCAGTAGTCAGGGGACAGGGGTGGACACTGAAGCTTTCTTT. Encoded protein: CASSQGTGVDTEAFF.

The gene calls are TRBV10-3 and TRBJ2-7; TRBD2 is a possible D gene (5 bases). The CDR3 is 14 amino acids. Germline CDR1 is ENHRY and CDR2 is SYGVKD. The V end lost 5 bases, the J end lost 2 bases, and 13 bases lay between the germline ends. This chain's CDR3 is CAISSGVGTYEQYF. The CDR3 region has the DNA TGTGCCATCAGTTCCGGGGTTGGCACCTACGAGCAGTACTTC.

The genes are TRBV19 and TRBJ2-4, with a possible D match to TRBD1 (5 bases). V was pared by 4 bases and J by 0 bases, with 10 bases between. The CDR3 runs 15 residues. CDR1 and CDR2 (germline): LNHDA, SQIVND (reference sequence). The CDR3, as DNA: TGTGCCAGTAGTAGCAGGGAACTAGCCAAAAACATTCAGTACTTC. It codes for CASSSRELAKNIQYF.

CDR3 bases: TGTGCCATCAGTGAAACTCCAGGGACTGGAAACACCATATATTTT. Encoded protein: CAISETPGTGNTIYF. The chain joins TRBV10-3 to TRBJ1-3; D may be TRBD1 (5 bases). The CDR3 extends over 15 amino acids. The germline V and J ends were trimmed by 3 bases and 2 bases, with 11 bases remaining between them. Germline V gives CDR1 ENHRY, CDR2 SYGVKD.

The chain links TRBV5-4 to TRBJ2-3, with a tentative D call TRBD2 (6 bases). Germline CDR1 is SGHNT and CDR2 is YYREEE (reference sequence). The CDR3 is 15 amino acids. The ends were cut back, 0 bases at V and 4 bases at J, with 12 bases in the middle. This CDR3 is CASSLVWGGSDTQYF. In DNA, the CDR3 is TGTGCCAGCAGCTTGGTATGGGGAGGTTCAGATACGCAGTATTTT.

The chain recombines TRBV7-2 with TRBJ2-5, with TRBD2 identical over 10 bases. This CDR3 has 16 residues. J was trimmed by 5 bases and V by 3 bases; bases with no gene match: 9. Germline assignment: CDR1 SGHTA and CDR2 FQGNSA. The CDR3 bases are TGTGCCAGCAGCTTTTCGGCTAGCGGGGGTTGGGAGACCCAGTACTTC. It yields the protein CASSFSASGGWETQYF.

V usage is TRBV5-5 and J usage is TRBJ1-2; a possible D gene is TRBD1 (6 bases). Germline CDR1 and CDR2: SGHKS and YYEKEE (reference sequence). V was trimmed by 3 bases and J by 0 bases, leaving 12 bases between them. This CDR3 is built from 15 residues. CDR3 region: CASSSAGTTNYGYTF. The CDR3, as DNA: TGTGCCAGCAGCTCGGCCGGGACAACTAACTATGGCTACACCTTC.